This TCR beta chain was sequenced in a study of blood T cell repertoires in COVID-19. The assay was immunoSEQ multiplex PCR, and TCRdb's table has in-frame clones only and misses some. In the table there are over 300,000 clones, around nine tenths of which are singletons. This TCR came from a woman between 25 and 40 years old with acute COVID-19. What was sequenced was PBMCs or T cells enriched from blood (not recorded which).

The CDR3 bases are TGTGCCAGCAGCCACGGGACAGGGGTCTACGAGCAGTACTTC. It yields the protein CASSHGTGVYEQYF. The rearrangement uses TRBV5-6 and TRBJ2-7; 10 nucleotides agree with TRBD1. The V gene end was trimmed by 4 bases and the J gene end by 3 bases; junction bases not matched to a gene: 4. Germline V gene data show CDR1 as SGHDT and CDR2 as YYEEEE. The CDR3 runs 14 residues. Looking up the rest from reference TRBV5-6 and TRBJ2-7 gives the full variable domain: DAGVTQSPTHLIKTRGQQVTLRCSPKSGHDTVSWYQQALGQGPQFIFQYYEEEERQRGNFPDRFSGHQFPNYSSELNVNALLLGDSALYLCASSHGTGVYEQYFGPGTRLTVT.